Detailed here is one T cell receptor (beta chain). Its antigen remains undetermined. Within one base of it there is no much larger clone, and no base qualities were kept. The CDR3 contains 16 residues, cysteine and phenylalanine counted. Kept here is only the CDR3 DNA, which spans 48 bases and is read in frame from base 1. The germline V gene encodes CDR1 KGHDR and CDR2 SFDVKD. Trimming costs V 5 bases and J 0 bases, and their ends lie 16 bases apart. In the prospective study, participants were about 18 to 95 years old, resided in around 25 geographic areas of the United States, and were enrolled through a virtual design. To assign participants to cohorts, the prospective study relied on clinical history that participants themselves reported in a screening survey and a study questionnaire. Recovered participants in ImmuneRACE Cohort 3 were defined as having two consecutive negative NP/OP PCR tests, clearance from a healthcare professional, or resolution of symptoms. In the prospective study, whole blood, serum and a nasopharyngeal or oropharyngeal swab were collected from each participant by mobile phlebotomists. Additional blood draws and questionnaires over an approximately two-month period could optionally be provided by prospective study participants. Before DNA extraction, blood samples from the prospective study were shipped at room temperature or frozen.

The immunoSEQ Assay, a bias-controlled multiplex PCR, was used to amplify TCRbeta CDR3 regions from genomic DNA. Concerning the study's data processing: Within the assay, amplification of reference gene primers was used to estimate how many nucleated cells each sample contained. Sequence reads were collapsed and filtered to measure the absolute abundance of every unique TCRbeta CDR3 rearrangement. Productive Simpson clonality was computed per sample as the square root of Simpson's diversity index over productive rearrangements. TCRdb carries this immuneACCESS record with in-frame sequences only. Its versions omit some clonotypes, under half of them owing to an unresolved V gene in the studies checked, with the rest unexplained. The DNA was the basis for D and trimming; V, J and clone size are from that table. Across this sample there are around 300,000 clones, with around 85% seen only once. In total, the top ten clones hold under 7% of the sample.

These data originate in a study of blood T cell repertoires in COVID-19 (dated by TCRdb to the early 2020s). Regarding the research as a whole: The collaborator samples originated in the United States, Italy and Spain and spanned the acute and convalescent phases of COVID-19. The prospective study material was composed of cDNA or gDNA derived from T cells, B-cell-depleted T cells, or PBMCs. Subjects who had been exposed to COVID-19, were actively infected with it, or had recovered from it provided the deeply sampled blood TCRbeta repertoires that made up the dataset. The repertoires were made available in a free public database intended to serve as a resource for research on the immune response to SARS-CoV-2. Samples were obtained from the ongoing ImmuneRACE study (first 160 participants) and from 1,254 subjects provided by 6 global collaborators. Nearly every sample came with metadata listing a de-identified subject ID, COVID-19 status, age in years and sex. HLA class I and class II types, where available, came from metadata supplied by the sample provider rather than from assay-based typing.

The paper as a whole reports these results and caveats: The amount of clinical and demographic metadata varied by source and participant and was provided uncurated.

Sequenced input: PBMCs or T cells enriched from blood (not recorded which). This clonotype was sampled from a woman aged 40 to 55 who had recovered from COVID-19. The rearrangement combines TRBV24-1 with TRBJ2-7; matching of 6 bases hints at TRBD1 as the D gene. The CDR3 protein sequence reads: CATSVPRDIYSYEQYF. Here is the DNA: TGTGCCACCAGTGTCCCCCGGGACATCTACTCCTACGAGCAGTACTTC.